This paragraph covers one TCR beta chain sequence. No antigen is known for it. TCRdb's table, derived via immunoSEQ multiplex PCR, lists solely in-frame clones and lacks some. The repertoire holds roughly 56,000 clones, with approximately 86% as singletons. This sample stems from a study of OX40 agonist ivuxolimab in advanced cancers. Points from the study as a whole: Partial responders at 0.1-3.0 mg/kg showed near-lowest clonal expansion. Researchers did not establish what antigens the expanded peripheral T cells target. Also present in some nonresponders was a low level of normalized T-cell clonal expansion.

Trimming removed 4 bases from V and 5 bases from J; junction bases left unmatched: 4. This CDR3 spans 14 amino acids. Germline V lookup: CDR1 SGHVS, CDR2 FQNEAQ. This TCR came from an adult with an advanced solid tumor such as melanoma, head and neck, liver or kidney cancer. The sequencing used CD4+ or CD8+ T cells sorted from blood, collected in a trial of the OX40 agonist ivuxolimab. V and J are TRBV7-8 and TRBJ1-5, with TRBD1 matching over 8 bases. Written as DNA, the CDR3 is TGTGCCAGCAGCTCACGGGACAGGTATCAGCCCCAGCATTTT. Protein: CASSSRDRYQPQHF.